This T cell receptor beta chain was sequenced for a study of molecular identifiers for immune sequencing clone quantification. Study-wide results and limits: Investigators reportedly could detect spiked Jurkat TCR RNA from one cell among one million naive cells. Clones above 20 RNA copies contained over 97% of effector molecules but under 1% of naive ones.

The sample holds a few counts of this clonotype. Its antigen is not identified. Sorting recovered naive CD8 T cells on a CD8+CD4-CCR7+CD45RA+ profile. The authors built bulk TCR libraries by previously described methods with listed TCR primers. TCRdb analysed the PCR reads with MiXCR anew, one entry per CDR3 protein. Of 250,000 to 350,000 distinct CDR3 sequences listed, roughly a fifth were seen once; the top ten hold about 0.81%. Material: naive CD8+ T cells from blood, with Jurkat cell RNA spiked in. As for subset: FACS-sorted CD8+CD4-CCR7+CD45RA+ naive T cells. This receptor was taken from a human donor in good health. Some libraries in this study had Jurkat cell RNA spiked in.

The CDR3 reads CASSLAQRGATDTQYF. In DNA, the CDR3 is TGTGCCAGCAGCTTAGCGCAGCGCGGGGCCACAGATACGCAGTATTTT. The chain recombines TRBV7-6 with TRBJ2-3, with D possibly TRBD2 on 6 matching bases. CDR3 size: 16 residues. Trimming pared 0 bases from V and 2 bases from J, leaving 12 bases between. CDR1 is SGHVS and CDR2 is FNYEAQ in the germline V gene.